Given below is one T cell receptor (beta chain) in context. TCRdb re-called the PCR reads through MiXCR, storing one row per CDR3 protein. Here the sample spans about 500,000 distinct CDR3 sequences, around 21% being singletons. This entry comes from a study of molecular identifiers for immune sequencing clone quantification. Germline-derived CDR1 and CDR2 are SEHNR and FQNEAQ (reference sequence). Unmatched junction bases numbered 7, after V lost 1 base and J lost 10 bases. The CDR3 has 15 residues. The receptor was isolated from a human donor in good health. Some libraries in this study had Jurkat cell RNA spiked in. The sample was naive CD8+ T cells from blood, with Jurkat cell RNA spiked in. Subset of the sample: FACS-sorted CD8+CD4-CCR7+CD45RA+ naive T cells. The V gene is TRBV7-9, the J gene TRBJ2-1; 10 bases align to TRBD2. The CDR3 here is CASSLGASGGLEQFF. The CDR3, as DNA: TGTGCCAGCAGCTTAGGGGCTAGCGGGGGCCTGGAGCAGTTCTTC. Full variable domain (outside the CDR3, taken from reference TRBV7-9 and TRBJ2-1): DTGVSQNPRHKITKRGQNVTFRCDPISEHNRLYWYRQTLGQGPEFLTYFQNEAQLEKSRLLSDRFSAERPKGSFSTLEIQRTEQGDSAMYLCASSLGASGGLEQFFGPGTRLTVL.